Below, 10 T cell receptor beta chains from the same sample are listed, as sequenced in a study of blood T cells in healthy people across ages. Through a sample-barcoded 5' primer and a J-beta primer mix, a second PCR was run for roughly 6 to 12 cycles. Via MiXCR, TCRdb re-called the 5' RACE reads, giving one row per CDR3 protein. The sample includes roughly 2 million distinct CDR3 sequences, roughly 50% of them seen just once. Sequencing used blood. The receptor source for this set is a woman aged 35 to 49 in good health.

The rearrangement uses TRBV28 and TRBJ1-5; D call uncertain. CDR3 length equals 14 residues. The V gene's germline CDR1 is MDHEN and CDR2 SYDVKM. V lost 6 bases and J lost 4, with 13 bases in between. This CDR3 is CASRNLGANQPQHF. CDR3 sequence (DNA): TGTGCCAGCAGGAACTTAGGTGCAAATCAGCCCCAGCATTTT.

The rearrangement uses TRBV7-6 and TRBJ2-1, with TRBD1 as a possible D gene (5 bases). V was trimmed by 5 bases and J by 2 bases, leaving 10 bases between them. Germline V CDR1 and CDR2: SGHVS, FNYEAQ. The CDR3 is made up of 14 amino acids. This CDR3 reads CASSAQTAYNEQFF. In DNA form, the CDR3 reads TGTGCCAGCAGCGCCCAGACAGCCTACAATGAGCAGTTCTTC.

The CDR3 reads CATSSNNEQYF. In DNA form, the CDR3 reads TGTGCCACCAGCTCGAATAACGAGCAGTACTTC. The genes are TRBV15 and TRBJ2-7; no clear D gene. V lost 5 bases and J lost 5, with 7 bases in between. Germline CDR1 LNHNV, CDR2 YYDKDF (reference sequence). This CDR3 is built from 11 residues.

V and J are TRBV27 and TRBJ2-1; D uncertain. This CDR3 is 15 amino acids long. V lost 1 base and J lost 5, with 12 bases in between. From germline, CDR1 is MNHEY and CDR2 SMNVEV (reference sequence). The CDR3 DNA reads TGTGCCAGCAGTTTATTTGCCGAAATTAACAATGAGCAGTTCTTC. Translation gives CASSLFAEINNEQFF.

V usage is TRBV4-1 and J usage is TRBJ1-6; unclear D gene. This CDR3 contains 16 residues. Between the trimmed V and J ends, which lost 0 bases and 0 bases, there was a span of 6 bases. Germline V CDR1 and CDR2: MGHRA, YSYEKL. The CDR3 spells CASSQEGSSYNSPLHF. CDR3 in DNA: TGCGCCAGCAGCCAAGAAGGGAGCTCCTATAATTCACCCCTCCACTTT.

The chain is built from TRBV6-5 and TRBJ2-3, with a weak D call TRBD2 (6 bases). CDR3 length: 19 residues. Germline V gene data show CDR1 as MNHEY and CDR2 as SVGAGI. Trimming removed 0 bases from V and 2 bases from J, with 21 bases in between. CDR3 sequence reads: CASSYSDRLEGGNTDTQYF. The DNA of the CDR3 is TGTGCCAGCAGTTACTCAGACCGGTTGGAAGGCGGGAACACAGATACGCAGTATTTT.

The chain joins TRBV5-1 to TRBJ2-5; weak D call: TRBD2 (7 bases). The J call may not be correct, given that the DNA end is closer to TRBJ2-7. CDR1 and CDR2 from the germline V gene are SGHRS and YFSETQ. This CDR3 is built from 16 residues. CDR3 region: CASSLVVSGEGYEQYF. The CDR3 region has the DNA TGCGCCAGCAGCTTGGTCGTGTCAGGGGAGGGGTACGAGCAGTACTTC.

This clonotype was counted only a few times. Its ends do not fully match the called genes, so a read error is possible. J is TRBJ2-7 and V is TRBV7-2; 9 bases match TRBD2. The CDR3 runs 14 residues. CDR1 is SGHTA and CDR2 is FQGNSA in the germline V gene. CDR3: CASNLAGAGYEQYF. CDR3 in DNA: TGTGCCAGCAACTTAGCGGGGGCGGGGTACGAGCAGTACTTC.

This clonotype has a handful of counts. V usage is TRBV25-1 and J usage is TRBJ1-2; D is possibly TRBD1 (6 bases). Deletions cut 2 bases from V and 3 bases from J, with 10 bases between. The CDR3 sequence is 14 residues long. CDR1 and CDR2 (germline): MGHDK, SYGVNS. DNA for the CDR3: TGTGCCAGCAGTGAAGGGGGCGGCGACTATGGCTACACCTTC. It yields the protein CASSEGGGDYGYTF.

The chain joins TRBV6-1 to TRBJ2-7; maybe TRBD2 (5 bases). The CDR3 totals 15 residues. V was cut by 2 bases and J by 2 bases, with 13 bases left in between. In germline, CDR1 is MNHNS, CDR2 SASEGT. Here the CDR3 reads CASSEPGRGPYEQYF. The CDR3 DNA reads TGTGCCAGCAGTGAACCAGGCCGGGGTCCCTACGAGCAGTACTTC.